One sample yielded the 19 T cell receptor beta chains listed below, sequenced in a study of neoadjuvant anti-PD-1 for oral cavity cancer (dated by TCRdb to the early 2020s). Preparation of the library involved the immunoSEQ multiplex PCR assay. Not all clones reach the TCRdb copy of this immuneACCESS table, which keeps in-frame sequences only. Checked studies attribute under half of the gap to unresolved V genes and leave the rest unexplained. Here the sample has around 15,000 clones; 67% occur a single time. The top ten constitute 2.5% to 3% of the sample. The time point tag for this specimen amounts to: before neoadjuvant nivolumab. Sequencing used PBMCs, obtained before nivolumab (anti-PD-1) treatment. These receptors were taken from a person aged 35-79 years with oral cavity squamous cell carcinoma.

The chain employs TRBV5-5 and TRBJ2-2; TRBD2 might be the D (5 bases). Trimming took off 2 bases at V and 6 bases at J, with 17 bases between the two ends. The CDR3 loop spans 16 amino acids. Germline lookup yields CDR1 SGHKS and CDR2 YYEKEE (reference sequence). CDR3 bases: TGTGCCAGCAGCTTATCGAGGGAAGAACTCCCCGGGGAGCTGTTTTTT. It codes for CASSLSREELPGELFF. The variable domain in full, completed from reference TRBV5-5 and TRBJ2-2, reads DAGVTQSPTHLIKTRGQQVTLRCSPISGHKSVSWYQQVLGQGPQFIFQYYEKEERGRGNFPDRFSARQFPNYSSELNVNALLLGDSALYLCASSLSREELPGELFFGEGSRLTVL.

The chain recombines TRBV11-2 with TRBJ2-2; D perhaps matches TRBD1 (6 bases). This CDR3 contains 15 residues. Looked up from germline, CDR1 is SGHAT and CDR2 is FQNNGV. The V end was cut by 5 bases, the J end by 7 bases, with 17 bases between. The CDR3 loop reads CASSTWTVPGGELFF. The CDR3 DNA is TGTGCCAGCAGCACATGGACAGTACCGGGCGGGGAGCTGTTTTTT.

The rearrangement joins TRBV5-4 to TRBJ2-3; 9 bases line up with TRBD2. Germline assignment: CDR1 SGHNT and CDR2 YYREEE (reference sequence). The CDR3 totals 16 residues. After removal of 1 base from V and 3 bases from J, the junction contained 6 bases not matched to a gene. The CDR3 reads CASSLFAGGRTDTQYF. The CDR3 nucleotides are TGTGCCAGCAGCTTGTTTGCGGGAGGGCGGACAGATACGCAGTATTTT.

The sample holds a few counts of this clone. The CDR3 DNA follows: TGTGCCAGCCTCCCGGGACAGGGAAGGGGTTCCTACGAGCAGTACTTC. The encoded protein is CASLPGQGRGSYEQYF. This chain joins TRBV28 and TRBJ2-5, with 9 bases that match TRBD1. The J call may be incorrect, as the DNA end agrees better with TRBJ2-7. This CDR3 region has 16 residues. The germline gives CDR1 MDHEN, CDR2 SYDVKM.

This clone was recorded a few times. The V call is TRBV2, the J call TRBJ2-5; D unclear. From germline, CDR1 is SNHLY and CDR2 FYNNEI. The V and J ends lost 5 bases and 7 bases respectively, with 14 bases between them. This CDR3 spans 13 amino acids. The DNA for the CDR3 is TGTGCCAGCAGTCCGAACGCTGAGCGGACCCAGTACTTC. Protein: CASSPNAERTQYF.

The sample holds a few counts of this clone. The chain is built from TRBV7-9 and TRBJ1-5; no reliable D call. CDR1 and CDR2 from the germline V gene are SEHNR and FQNEAQ (reference sequence). The V end was cut by 8 bases, the J end by 5 bases, with 10 bases between. This CDR3 is built from 12 residues. The CDR3 reads CASGPEDQPQHF. The CDR3 DNA reads TGTGCCAGCGGACCGGAAGATCAGCCCCAGCATTTT.

The V call is TRBV9, the J call TRBJ2-1; D may correspond to TRBD1 or TRBD2 (7 bases each). This CDR3 spans 15 amino acids. The germline V and J ends were trimmed by 4 bases and 4 bases, with 15 bases remaining between them. CDR1 is SGDLS, CDR2 YYNGEE, per germline. CDR3 nucleotide sequence: TGTGCCAGCAGCCCAGGGGGGGAGGGATACAATGAGCAGTTCTTC. It specifies CASSPGGEGYNEQFF.

The chain recombines TRBV6-6 with TRBJ2-3, with D hard to call. V lost 0 bases, J lost 10 bases, and 11 bases lay in between. The CDR3 length is 13 residues. The germline gives CDR1 MNHNY, CDR2 SVGAGI (reference sequence). CDR3 loop: CASSYSNPTPQYF. The DNA for the CDR3 is TGTGCCAGCAGTTACTCGAACCCTACCCCGCAGTATTTT.

The gene calls are TRBV25-1 and TRBJ1-3; 8 bases map to TRBD1. The CDR3 extends over 14 amino acids. V dropped 4 bases and J dropped 4; count of bases not matched to a gene: 3. CDR1 is MGHDK, CDR2 SYGVNS, per germline. The CDR3 bases are TGTGCCAGCAGTGCCGGGACAGGCGGAAACACCATATATTTT. The encoded protein is CASSAGTGGNTIYF.

This clone came up a few times. V gene TRBV10-3 combines with J gene TRBJ2-7, with a possible D match to TRBD1 (5 bases). This CDR3 is 13 amino acids long. Germline CDR1 is ENHRY and CDR2 is SYGVKD. The germline V and J ends were trimmed by 6 bases and 4 bases, with 13 bases remaining between them. CDR3 sequence: CAISLTEPYEQYF. The CDR3 bases are TGTGCCATCAGCCTGACAGAGCCTTACGAGCAGTACTTC.

The V call is TRBV20-1, the J call TRBJ1-2; 7 positions agree with TRBD1. Germline assignment: CDR1 DFQATT and CDR2 SNEGSKA (reference sequence). The CDR3 is 11 residues long. The trim removed 4 bases at V and 4 bases at J, leaving 0 bases unmatched. CDR3 bases: TGCAGTGCTACAGGGGGCTATGGCTACACCTTC. Its protein is CSATGGYGYTF.

The CDR3 sequence is CASSEDRSAYGYTF. CDR3 in DNA: TGTGCCAGCAGTGAGGACAGGTCGGCATATGGCTACACCTTC. The chain joins TRBV27 to TRBJ1-2; 7 nucleotides agree with TRBD1. This CDR3 has 14 residues. CDR1 is MNHEY, CDR2 SMNVEV, per germline (reference sequence). J gave up 5 bases and V 5 bases, and 8 bases lay outside the gene matches.

This chain links TRBV6-1 with TRBJ2-1; 8 positions match TRBD1. Trimming cost V 3 bases and J 3 bases; bases outside gene matches: 1. The V gene's germline CDR1 is MNHNS and CDR2 SASEGT. CDR3 length: 14 amino acids. DNA for the CDR3: TGTGCCAGCAGTGACAGGGGGCTCTACAATGAGCAGTTCTTC. Translated, it gives CASSDRGLYNEQFF.

In its sample, this clone was seen a few times. This chain joins TRBV19 and TRBJ1-5; 9 positions agree with TRBD1. V shed 3 bases, J shed 6 bases, and the junction held 6 bases outside the gene matches. The length of the CDR3 is 15 residues. Germline CDR1 LNHDA, CDR2 SQIVND (reference sequence). The CDR3 region has the DNA TGTGCCAGTAGTATGGGGGGACAGGGCGGTCAGCCCCAGCATTTT. Translated, it gives CASSMGGQGGQPQHF. Together with reference TRBV19 and TRBJ1-5, the CDR3 gives the full variable domain: DGGITQSPKYLFRKEGQNVTLSCEQNLNHDAMYWYRQDPGQGLRLIYYSQIVNDFQKGDIAEGYSVSREKKESFPLTVTSAQKNPTAFYLCASSMGGQGGQPQHFGDGTRLSIL.

This chain uses TRBV27 with TRBJ2-1, with 12 bases lining up with TRBD2. There are 19 residues in the CDR3. Per germline, CDR1 MNHEY and CDR2 SMNVEV (reference sequence). V lost 5 bases to trimming and J lost 6 bases; unmatched junction nucleotides: 17. DNA of the CDR3: TGTGCCAGCAGTCCCGGACTAGCGGGGCATAAGGCCCCCTCCAATGAGCAGTTCTTC. It yields the protein CASSPGLAGHKAPSNEQFF.

The chain carries TRBV6-5 and TRBJ1-3; a weak D match, TRBD1 (5 bases). The germline CDR1 and CDR2 sequences are MNHEY and SVGAGI. This CDR3 comprises 15 residues. With 2 bases removed from V and 0 bases from J, the gap between germline ends came to 8 bases. In DNA form, the CDR3 reads TGTGCCAGCAGTTACGGGGCGTTCTCTGGAAACACCATATATTTT. Protein product: CASSYGAFSGNTIYF.

This chain links TRBV2 with TRBJ1-4; possibly TRBD1 for D (5 bases). V lost 4 bases and J 6 bases, leaving 12 bases between the germline ends. Germline values: CDR1 SNHLY, CDR2 FYNNEI. The CDR3 runs to 14 residues. CDR3 in amino acids: CASSVGTVDEKLFF. CDR3 sequence (DNA): TGTGCCAGCAGTGTGGGGACGGTAGATGAAAAACTGTTTTTT.

The chain is built from TRBV4-1 and TRBJ2-2, with a possible D match to TRBD2 (5 bases). The CDR3 has 16 amino acids. Germline V gives CDR1 MGHRA, CDR2 YSYEKL. V lost 4 bases to trimming and J lost 5 bases, with 17 bases between them. The CDR3 is CASSPIGRERTGELFF. The DNA of the CDR3 is TGCGCCAGCAGCCCCATTGGAAGGGAGAGGACCGGGGAGCTGTTTTTT.

The rearrangement links TRBV6-5 to TRBJ1-1, with a weak D call TRBD1 (5 bases). The germline V and J ends were trimmed by 0 bases and 1 base, with 9 bases remaining between them. The CDR3 is 15 residues long. The germline gives CDR1 MNHEY, CDR2 SVGAGI. The DNA for the CDR3 is TGTGCCAGCAGTTACTCGGGCAGGGCGAACACTGAAGCTTTCTTT. It encodes CASSYSGRANTEAFF.